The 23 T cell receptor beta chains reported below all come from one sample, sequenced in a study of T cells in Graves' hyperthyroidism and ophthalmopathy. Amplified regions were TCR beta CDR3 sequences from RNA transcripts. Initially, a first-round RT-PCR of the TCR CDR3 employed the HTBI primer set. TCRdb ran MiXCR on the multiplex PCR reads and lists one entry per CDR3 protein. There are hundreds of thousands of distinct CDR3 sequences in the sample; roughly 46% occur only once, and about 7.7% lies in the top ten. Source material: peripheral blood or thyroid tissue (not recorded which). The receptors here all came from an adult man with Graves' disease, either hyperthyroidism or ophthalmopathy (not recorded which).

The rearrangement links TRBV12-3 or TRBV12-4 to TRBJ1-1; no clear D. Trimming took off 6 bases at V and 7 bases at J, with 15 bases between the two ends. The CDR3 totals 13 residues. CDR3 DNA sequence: TGTGCCAGCAGCCCGACATCTTGGCATGAAGCTTTCTTT. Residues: CASSPTSWHEAFF.

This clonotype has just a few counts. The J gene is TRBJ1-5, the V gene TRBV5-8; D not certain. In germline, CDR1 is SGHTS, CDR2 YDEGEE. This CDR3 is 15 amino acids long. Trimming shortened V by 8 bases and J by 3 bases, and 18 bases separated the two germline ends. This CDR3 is CASSGYGSTNQPQHF. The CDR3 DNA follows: TGTGCCAGTAGTGGCTACGGGAGCACCAATCAGCCCCAGCATTTT.

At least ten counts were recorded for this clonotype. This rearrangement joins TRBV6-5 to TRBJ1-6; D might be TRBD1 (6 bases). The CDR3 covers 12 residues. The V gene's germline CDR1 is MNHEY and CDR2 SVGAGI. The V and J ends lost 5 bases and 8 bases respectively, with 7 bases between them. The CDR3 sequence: CASSRTDSPLHF. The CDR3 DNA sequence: TGTGCCAGCAGTAGGACAGATTCACCCCTCCACTTT.

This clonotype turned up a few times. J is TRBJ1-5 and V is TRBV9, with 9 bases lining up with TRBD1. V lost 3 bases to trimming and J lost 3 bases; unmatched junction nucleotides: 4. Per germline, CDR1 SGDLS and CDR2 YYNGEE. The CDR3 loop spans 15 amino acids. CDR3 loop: CASSGGTGINQPQHF. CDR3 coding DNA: TGTGCCAGCAGCGGAGGGACAGGGATCAATCAGCCCCAGCATTTT.

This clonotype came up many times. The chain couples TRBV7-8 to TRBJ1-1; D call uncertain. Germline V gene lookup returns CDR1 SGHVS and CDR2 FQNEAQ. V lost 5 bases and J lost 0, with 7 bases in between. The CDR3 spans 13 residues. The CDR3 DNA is TGTGCCAGCAGCCTACAATTGAACACTGAAGCTTTCTTT. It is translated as CASSLQLNTEAFF.

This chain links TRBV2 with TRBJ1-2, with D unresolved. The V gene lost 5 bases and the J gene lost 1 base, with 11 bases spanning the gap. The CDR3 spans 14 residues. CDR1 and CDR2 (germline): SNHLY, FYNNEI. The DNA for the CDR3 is TGTGCCAGCAGTTTAGGACCGAATAACTATGGCTACACCTTC. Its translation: CASSLGPNNYGYTF.

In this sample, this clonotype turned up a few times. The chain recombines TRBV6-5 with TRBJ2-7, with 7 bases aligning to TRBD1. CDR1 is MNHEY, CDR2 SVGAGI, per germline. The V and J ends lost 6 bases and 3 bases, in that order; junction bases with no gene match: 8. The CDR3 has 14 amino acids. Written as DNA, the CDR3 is TGTGCCAGCAGAAGGGACAGATCGATCTACGAGCAGTACTTC. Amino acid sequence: CASRRDRSIYEQYF.

The CDR3 reads CASSYSSGGNNQPQHF. Written as DNA, the CDR3 is TGTGCCAGCAGTTACTCGTCCGGGGGCAACAATCAGCCCCAGCATTTT. V gene TRBV6-5 combines with J gene TRBJ1-5, with D perhaps matching TRBD1 (6 bases). CDR1 and CDR2 from the germline V gene are MNHEY and SVGAGI. Trimming cost V 0 bases and J 3 bases, with 12 bases left between them. The CDR3 totals 16 residues.

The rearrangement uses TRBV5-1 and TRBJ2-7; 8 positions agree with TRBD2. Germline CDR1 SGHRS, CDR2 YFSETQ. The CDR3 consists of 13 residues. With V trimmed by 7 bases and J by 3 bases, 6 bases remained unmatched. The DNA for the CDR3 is TGCGCCAGCGCGTTGAGCGGGGGCTACGAGCAGTACTTC. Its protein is CASALSGGYEQYF.

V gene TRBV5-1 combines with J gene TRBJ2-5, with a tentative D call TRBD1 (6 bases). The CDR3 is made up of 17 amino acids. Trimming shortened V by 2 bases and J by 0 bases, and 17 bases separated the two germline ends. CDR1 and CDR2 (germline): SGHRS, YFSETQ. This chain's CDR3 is CASSLGQPQIYQETQYF. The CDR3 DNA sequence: TGCGCCAGCAGCTTAGGACAGCCCCAGATATACCAAGAGACCCAGTACTTC.

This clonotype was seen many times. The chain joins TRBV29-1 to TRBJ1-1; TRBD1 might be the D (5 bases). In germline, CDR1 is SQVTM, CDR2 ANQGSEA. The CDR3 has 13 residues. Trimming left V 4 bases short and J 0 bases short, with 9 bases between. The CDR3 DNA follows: TGCAGCGTTGTGAGGGGCTTGAACACTGAAGCTTTCTTT. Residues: CSVVRGLNTEAFF.

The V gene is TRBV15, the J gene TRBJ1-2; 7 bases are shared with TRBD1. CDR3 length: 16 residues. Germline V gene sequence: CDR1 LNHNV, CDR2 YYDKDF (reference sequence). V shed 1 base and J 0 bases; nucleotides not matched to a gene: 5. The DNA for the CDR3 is TGTGCCACCAGCAGAGGCGGGACAGACACTAACTATGGCTACACCTTC. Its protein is CATSRGGTDTNYGYTF.

CDR3 coding DNA: TGTGCCAGCAGTTGGGGGACAGAGGCTAACACTGAAGCTTTCTTT. Amino acids: CASSWGTEANTEAFF. This chain uses TRBV12-3 or TRBV12-4 with TRBJ1-1; 7 positions agree with TRBD1. The CDR3 has 15 amino acids. Trimming at V came to 4 bases and at J to 2 bases, leaving 7 bases not matched to a gene.

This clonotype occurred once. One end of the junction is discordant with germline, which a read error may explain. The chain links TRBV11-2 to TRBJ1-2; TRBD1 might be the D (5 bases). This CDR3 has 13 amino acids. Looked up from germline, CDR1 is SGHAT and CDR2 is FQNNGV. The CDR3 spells CAGSLGTDYGYTF. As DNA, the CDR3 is TGTGCCGGCAGCTTAGGGACGGACTATGGCTACACCTTC.

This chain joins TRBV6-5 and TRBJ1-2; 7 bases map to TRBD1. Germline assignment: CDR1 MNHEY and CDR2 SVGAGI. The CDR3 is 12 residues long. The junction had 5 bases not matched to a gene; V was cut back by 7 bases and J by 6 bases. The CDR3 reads CASIPDRDGYTF. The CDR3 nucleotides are TGTGCCAGCATTCCCGACAGGGATGGCTACACCTTC.

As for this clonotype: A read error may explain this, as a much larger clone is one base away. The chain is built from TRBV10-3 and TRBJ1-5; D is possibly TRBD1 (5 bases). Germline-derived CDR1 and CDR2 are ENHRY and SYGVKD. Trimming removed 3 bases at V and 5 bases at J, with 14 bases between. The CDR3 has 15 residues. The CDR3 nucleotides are TGTGCCATCAGTGATGGGGCCCCTCGGGATCAGCCCCAGCATTTT. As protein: CAISDGAPRDQPQHF.

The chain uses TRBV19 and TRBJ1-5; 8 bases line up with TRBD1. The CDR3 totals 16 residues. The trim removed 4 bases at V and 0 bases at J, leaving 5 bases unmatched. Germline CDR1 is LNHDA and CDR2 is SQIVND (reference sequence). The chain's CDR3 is CASSTWTGYSNQPQHF. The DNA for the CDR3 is TGTGCCAGTAGTACATGGACAGGGTATAGCAATCAGCCCCAGCATTTT.

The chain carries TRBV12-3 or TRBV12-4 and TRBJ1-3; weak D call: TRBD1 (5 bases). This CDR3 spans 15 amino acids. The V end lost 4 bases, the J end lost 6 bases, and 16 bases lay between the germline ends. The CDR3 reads CASSSAGQGENTIYF. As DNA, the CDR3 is TGTGCCAGCAGTTCCGCCGGCCAGGGCGAAAACACCATATATTTT.

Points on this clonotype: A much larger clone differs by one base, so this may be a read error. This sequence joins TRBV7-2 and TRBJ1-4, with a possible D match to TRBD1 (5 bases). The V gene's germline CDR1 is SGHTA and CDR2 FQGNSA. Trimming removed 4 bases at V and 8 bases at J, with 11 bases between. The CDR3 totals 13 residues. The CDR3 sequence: CASSSRDLEKLFF. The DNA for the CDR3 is TGTGCCAGCAGCTCCCGGGACCTCGAAAAACTGTTTTTT.

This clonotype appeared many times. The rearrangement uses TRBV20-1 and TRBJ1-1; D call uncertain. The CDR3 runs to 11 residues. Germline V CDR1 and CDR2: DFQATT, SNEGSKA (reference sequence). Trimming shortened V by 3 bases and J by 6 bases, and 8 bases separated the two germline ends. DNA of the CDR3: TGCAGTGCTAGGGACCTCGCTGAAGCTTTCTTT. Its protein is CSARDLAEAFF.

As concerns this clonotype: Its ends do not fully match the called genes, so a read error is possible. The CDR3 nucleotides read TGTGCCAGCAGTCTACAGGGACGGGAGCGCTACACCTTC. Encoded protein: CASSLQGRERYTF. This chain links TRBV10-3 with TRBJ1-2; the D gene is possibly TRBD1 (6 bases). The germline gives CDR1 ENHRY, CDR2 SYGVKD. The CDR3 loop spans 13 amino acids.

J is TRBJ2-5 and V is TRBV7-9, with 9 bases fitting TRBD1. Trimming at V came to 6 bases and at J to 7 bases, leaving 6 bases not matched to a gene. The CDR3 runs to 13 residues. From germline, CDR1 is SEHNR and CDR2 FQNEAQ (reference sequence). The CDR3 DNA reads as TGTGCCAGCAGTGAACAGGGGGCGCGGACCCAGTACTTC. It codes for CASSEQGARTQYF. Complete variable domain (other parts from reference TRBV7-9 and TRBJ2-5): DTGVSQNPRHKITKRGQNVTFRCDPISEHNRLYWYRQTLGQGPEFLTYFQNEAQLEKSRLLSDRFSAERPKGSFSTLEIQRTEQGDSAMYLCASSEQGARTQYFGPGTRLLVL.

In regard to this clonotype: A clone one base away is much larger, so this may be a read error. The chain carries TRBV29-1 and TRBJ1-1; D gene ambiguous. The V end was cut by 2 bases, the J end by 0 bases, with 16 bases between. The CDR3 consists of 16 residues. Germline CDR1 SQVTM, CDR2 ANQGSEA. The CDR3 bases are TGCAGCGTTGAAAATCCCTGGGAACACATGAACACTGAAGCTTTCTTT. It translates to CSVENPWEHMNTEAFF.